These 21 T cell receptor beta chains came from one sample sequenced in a study of cytomegalovirus exposure and HLA in healthy donors. It was with 60 Vbeta and 13 Jbeta primers that the PCR ran. The assay was immunoSEQ multiplex PCR, and TCRdb's table has in-frame clones only and misses some. In the table there are roughly 98,000 clones, 65% to 75% of which are singletons. Sequenced: PBMCs. The receptors shown here come from a female donor in good health and CMV-seropositive.

The gene calls are TRBV9 and TRBJ2-5; tentatively, D is TRBD1 (8 bases). With 0 bases removed from V and 4 bases from J, the gap between germline ends came to 13 bases. The CDR3 contains 15 residues. Germline CDR1 and CDR2: SGDLS and YYNGEE. CDR3 nucleotide sequence: TGTGCCAGCAGCGTAGGGGGGGGGACAGGAGAGACCCAGTACTTC. Amino acids: CASSVGGGTGETQYF.

The chain joins TRBV7-6 to TRBJ2-3; the D gene is possibly TRBD2 (5 bases). The germline V gene has CDR1 SGHVS and CDR2 FNYEAQ. The CDR3 covers 13 residues. V lost 5 bases, J lost 3 bases, and 9 bases lay in between. CDR3 region: CASSPQRTDTQYF. The CDR3 coding sequence is TGTGCCAGCAGCCCACAGCGGACAGATACGCAGTATTTT. Drawing the rest from reference TRBV7-6 and TRBJ2-3, the complete variable domain is GAGVSQSPRYKVTKRGQDVALRCDPISGHVSLYWYRQALGQGPEFLTYFNYEAQQDKSGLPNDRFSAERPEGSISTLTIQRTEQRDSAMYRCASSPQRTDTQYFGPGTRLTVL.

V and J are TRBV5-4 and TRBJ1-1; maybe TRBD1 (5 bases). Germline V lookup: CDR1 SGHNT, CDR2 YYREEE (reference sequence). V was trimmed by 4 bases and J by 1 base, leaving 14 bases between them. CDR3 length: 15 amino acids. This CDR3 reads CASSTRRGGNTEAFF. The CDR3 region has the DNA TGTGCCAGCAGCACCCGGAGGGGCGGGAACACTGAAGCTTTCTTT. Together with reference TRBV5-4 and TRBJ1-1, the CDR3 gives the full variable domain: ETGVTQSPTHLIKTRGQQVTLRCSSQSGHNTVSWYQQALGQGPQFIFQYYREEENGRGNFPPRFSGLQFPNYSSELNVNALELDDSALYLCASSTRRGGNTEAFFGQGTRLTVV.

J is TRBJ2-7 and V is TRBV7-8; TRBD2 aligns across 7 bases. The CDR3 sequence is 14 residues long. Germline CDR1 and CDR2: SGHVS and FQNEAQ. Trimming took 0 bases from V and 6 from J; bases not matched to a gene: 5. Written as DNA, the CDR3 is TGTGCCAGCAGCTTAGCGGGCCTAGCGGTCGAGCAGTACTTC. Translated, it gives CASSLAGLAVEQYF.

This clone appeared a few times. The V call is TRBV4-3, the J call TRBJ2-3, with no clear D. CDR3 length: 14 amino acids. Per germline, CDR1 LGHNA and CDR2 YSLEER. Trimming cost V 0 bases and J 0 bases, with 4 bases left between them. The CDR3 region is CASSQDRSTDTQYF. In DNA form, the CDR3 reads TGCGCCAGCAGCCAAGATCGGAGCACAGATACGCAGTATTTT.

This clone was seen more than once but under ten times. The CDR3 nucleotides are TGTGCCAGCAGTGGGCAGGGCAATGAAAAACTGTTTTTT. Encoded protein: CASSGQGNEKLFF. The chain links TRBV25-1 to TRBJ1-4, with a weak D call TRBD1 (5 bases). The CDR3 length is 13 residues. Per germline, CDR1 MGHDK and CDR2 SYGVNS. The V end was cut by 4 bases, the J end by 5 bases, with 8 bases between.

The chain is built from TRBV7-8 and TRBJ2-1; the D is unclear. Germline V gene data show CDR1 as SGHVS and CDR2 as FQNEAQ. The ends were cut back, 5 bases at V and 0 bases at J, with 14 bases in the middle. The CDR3 length is 16 residues. The DNA of the CDR3 is TGTGCCAGCAGCCCCTATTACGAAAGCTCCTACAATGAGCAGTTCTTC. Its protein product is CASSPYYESSYNEQFF. The whole variable domain, filled in from reference TRBV7-8 and TRBJ2-1, reads GAGVSQSPRYKVAKRGQDVALRCDPISGHVSLFWYQQALGQGPEFLTYFQNEAQLDKSGLPSDRFFAERPEGSVSTLKIQRTQQEDSAVYLCASSPYYESSYNEQFFGPGTRLTVL.

V is TRBV5-1 and J is TRBJ2-1; 12 bases are a match to TRBD2. Per germline, CDR1 SGHRS and CDR2 YFSETQ. This CDR3 region has 15 residues. With V trimmed by 0 bases and J by 5 bases, 0 bases remained unmatched. The CDR3 here is CASSLGLAGDNEQFF. The CDR3 region has the DNA TGCGCCAGCAGCTTGGGACTAGCGGGGGACAATGAGCAGTTCTTC. The whole variable domain, remainder taken from reference TRBV5-1 and TRBJ2-1, is KAGVTQTPRYLIKTRGQQVTLSCSPISGHRSVSWYQQTPGQGLQFLFEYFSETQRNKGNFPGRFSGRQFSNSRSEMNVSTLELGDSALYLCASSLGLAGDNEQFFGPGTRLTVL.

In the case of this clone: Germline is not matched at one junction end, which may reflect a read error. The chain combines TRBV7-7 with TRBJ2-5; possible D gene TRBD2, 5 bases. This CDR3 is built from 13 residues. Germline V CDR1 and CDR2: SSHAT, FNYEAQ (reference sequence). This chain's CDR3 is CASSKVEGETQYF. Written as DNA, the CDR3 is TGTGCTAGCAGCAAGGTAGAGGGAGAGACCCAGTACTTC.

V and J are TRBV29-1 and TRBJ2-5, with 9 nucleotides matching TRBD2. After removal of 5 bases from V and 1 base from J, the junction contained 5 bases not matched to a gene. CDR1 and CDR2 from the germline V gene are SQVTM and ANQGSEA. The CDR3 runs 14 residues. CDR3 residues: CSVRAGGPQETQYF. The CDR3 DNA follows: TGCAGCGTTCGGGCGGGAGGGCCCCAAGAGACCCAGTACTTC. Based on the CDR3 plus reference TRBV29-1 and TRBJ2-5, the full variable domain is SAVISQKPSRDICQRGTSLTIQCQVDSQVTMMFWYRQQPGQSLTLIATANQGSEATYESGFVIDKFPISRPNLTFSTLTVSNMSPEDSSIYLCSVRAGGPQETQYFGPGTRLLVL.

The CDR3 sequence: CASSLASNTGELFF. The CDR3 bases are TGTGCCAGCAGCTTGGCGTCGAACACCGGGGAGCTGTTTTTT. The gene calls are TRBV5-8 and TRBJ2-2; no clear D. The CDR3 extends over 14 amino acids. CDR1 and CDR2 from the germline V gene are SGHTS and YDEGEE. V was shortened by 0 bases and J by 0 bases, with 3 bases between the two germline ends.

This chain links TRBV28 with TRBJ1-1, with D perhaps TRBD1 (6 bases). CDR3 length: 14 residues. Trimming pared 4 bases from V and 1 base from J, leaving 10 bases between. Germline V gives CDR1 MDHEN, CDR2 SYDVKM. The CDR3 reads CASSWAGENTEAFF. Here the CDR3 DNA reads TGTGCCAGCAGTTGGGCAGGGGAGAACACTGAAGCTTTCTTT.

The genes are TRBV30 and TRBJ1-2; possibly TRBD1 for D (6 bases). This CDR3 region has 20 residues. Trimming cost V 2 bases and J 2 bases, with 30 bases left between them. The germline V gene encodes CDR1 GTSNPN and CDR2 SVGIG (reference sequence). CDR3 nucleotides: TGTGCCTGGAGTTCGGGCCTCCGGCCCCAAAAGTCAGACAGGAACTATGGCTACACCTTC. As protein: CAWSSGLRPQKSDRNYGYTF.

This chain uses TRBV19 with TRBJ1-4; possible D gene TRBD1, 5 bases. From germline, CDR1 is LNHDA and CDR2 SQIVND (reference sequence). This CDR3 is built from 15 residues. V lost 4 bases and J 3 bases, leaving 12 bases between the germline ends. CDR3 bases: TGTGCCAGTAGTACTACAGGTGCAGCTAATGAAAAACTGTTTTTT. Translating gives CASSTTGAANEKLFF. The full variable domain, its missing parts supplied by reference TRBV19 and TRBJ1-4, is DGGITQSPKYLFRKEGQNVTLSCEQNLNHDAMYWYRQDPGQGLRLIYYSQIVNDFQKGDIAEGYSVSREKKESFPLTVTSAQKNPTAFYLCASSTTGAANEKLFFGSGTQLSVL.

This clone was recorded a few times. CDR3: CASSSWTTNTEAFF. CDR3 bases: TGTGCCAGCAGTTCTTGGACTACTAACACTGAAGCTTTCTTT. This chain connects TRBV27 to TRBJ1-1, with D unresolved. CDR1 and CDR2 from the germline V gene are MNHEY and SMNVEV (reference sequence). Trimming removed 4 bases at V and 2 bases at J, with 11 bases between. This CDR3 comprises 14 residues.

The chain couples TRBV29-1 to TRBJ2-7; TRBD2 aligns across 11 bases. The J segment lost 2 bases and the V segment lost 5 bases, leaving 11 bases of the junction unmatched. The germline V gene has CDR1 SQVTM and CDR2 ANQGSEA. The CDR3 covers 16 residues. The DNA for the CDR3 is TGCAGCGTTCGGTTAGCGGGAGGGACGGGCACCTACGAGCAGTACTTC. Protein sequence: CSVRLAGGTGTYEQYF.

The chain employs TRBV9 and TRBJ2-3; D is perhaps TRBD2 (6 bases). Trimming cost V 2 bases and J 1 base, with 11 bases left between them. Germline V gene sequence: CDR1 SGDLS, CDR2 YYNGEE. The CDR3 has 15 amino acids. This CDR3 is CASSVYGGGTDTQYF. As DNA, the CDR3 is TGTGCCAGCAGCGTTTACGGGGGAGGCACAGATACGCAGTATTTT. Drawing the rest from reference TRBV9 and TRBJ2-3, the complete variable domain is DSGVTQTPKHLITATGQRVTLRCSPRSGDLSVYWYQQSLDQGLQFLIQYYNGEERAKGNILERFSAQQFPDLHSELNLSSLELGDSALYFCASSVYGGGTDTQYFGPGTRLTVL.

This sequence joins TRBV9 and TRBJ1-1; 8 bases are shared with TRBD1. The CDR3 is 14 residues long. Germline V lookup: CDR1 SGDLS, CDR2 YYNGEE. V lost 4 bases and J lost 4; bases outside the gene matches: 6. The DNA for the CDR3 is TGTGCCAGCAGCACCTTAACAGGGGGCACTGAAGCTTTCTTT. It is translated as CASSTLTGGTEAFF.

This clone appeared once. The chain employs TRBV4-1 and TRBJ2-2, with 9 positions matching TRBD2. The ends lost 4 bases at V and 5 bases at J; junction bases unmatched: 2. Per germline, CDR1 MGHRA and CDR2 YSYEKL. The CDR3 has 14 residues. For the CDR3, the DNA is TGCGCCAGCAGCCGGACTAGCGAGACCGGGGAGCTGTTTTTT. This translates into CASSRTSETGELFF.

The chain has TRBV4-3 and TRBJ2-2; D ambiguous. The ends were cut back, 0 bases at V and 1 base at J, with 9 bases in the middle. Germline V gene data show CDR1 as LGHNA and CDR2 as YSLEER. The CDR3 is 16 amino acids. CDR3 region: CASSQDAKLNTGELFF. The CDR3 DNA is TGCGCCAGCAGCCAAGATGCAAAGCTGAACACCGGGGAGCTGTTTTTT.

The rearrangement uses TRBV6-5 and TRBJ2-3, with D possibly TRBD2 on 6 matching bases. The V end was cut by 10 bases, the J end by 2 bases, with 19 bases between. This CDR3 contains 15 residues. Germline CDR1 is MNHEY and CDR2 is SVGAGI. CDR3 residues: CATRPGGTITDTQYF. The CDR3 DNA follows: TGTGCCACCCGACCCGGGGGAACAATCACAGATACGCAGTATTTT.